This paragraph covers one TCR beta chain sequence. No antigen is known for it. The CDR3 totals 15 residues. J was trimmed by 3 bases and V by 5 bases; bases with no gene match: 7. The sample originates from a study of blood T cells in healthy people across ages. About the research overall: Template switching retrieved approximately one barcoded beta molecule for each two T cells. Study-wide findings and caveats: Naive T cell percentage by flow cytometry tracked strongly with beta diversity.

For the second PCR, which ran for about 6 to 11 cycles, a sample-barcoded 5' primer and a J-beta primer mix were used. TCRdb re-derived calls from the 5' RACE reads in MiXCR, one entry per CDR3 protein. Among over 950,000 distinct CDR3 sequences listed, 45% to 60% were seen once. Sequenced input: blood. The chain is built from TRBV12-3 or TRBV12-4 and TRBJ2-1, with 7 bases matching TRBD2. The origin of this receptor is a woman aged 55-75 years in good health. CDR3 DNA sequence: TGTGCCAGCAGTCGCGGGGGTCCAATCTACAATGAGCAGTTCTTC. Protein product: CASSRGGPIYNEQFF.